A single sample gave rise to the 29 T cell receptor beta chains below, sequenced in a study of blood T cell repertoires in COVID-19. Assay: immunoSEQ multiplex PCR; the TCRdb copy retains only in-frame clones and omits some. Seen here are 250,000 to 350,000 clones, 65% to 85% observed once, and the top ten hold roughly 1.5%. The sequenced material came from peripheral blood. These TCRs come from a human donor with COVID-19, enrolled during active disease. The donor label of this sample is uncertain.

This clone was seen more than once but under ten times. This rearrangement joins TRBV2 to TRBJ2-1, with 12 nucleotides matching TRBD2. V shed 6 bases, J shed 6 bases, and the junction held 3 bases outside the gene matches. The CDR3 loop spans 14 amino acids. Per the germline V gene, CDR1 is SNHLY and CDR2 is FYNNEI. The CDR3 reads CASSWTSGTNEQFF. The CDR3 nucleotides are TGTGCCAGCAGCTGGACTAGCGGGACCAATGAGCAGTTCTTC. The full variable domain, rest sourced from reference TRBV2 and TRBJ2-1, is EPEVTQTPSHQVTQMGQEVILRCVPISNHLYFYWYRQILGQKVEFLVSFYNNEISEKSEIFDDQFSVERPDGSNFTLKIRSTKLEDSAMYFCASSWTSGTNEQFFGPGTRLTVL.

The chain is built from TRBV9 and TRBJ1-6, with D possibly matching TRBD1 (6 bases). From germline, CDR1 is SGDLS and CDR2 YYNGEE. The CDR3 totals 14 residues. V lost 3 bases, J lost 7 bases, and 11 bases lay in between. In nucleotides, the CDR3 is TGTGCCAGCAGCGCAGTAGGGGGAAATTCACCCCTCCACTTT. Protein: CASSAVGGNSPLHF.

The J gene is TRBJ1-3, the V gene TRBV28; the match to TRBD1 covers 7 bases. The CDR3 is made up of 14 amino acids. The V gene's germline CDR1 is MDHEN and CDR2 SYDVKM. V shed 6 bases, J shed 1 base, and the junction held 3 bases outside the gene matches. This CDR3 is CASSPGGSGNTIYF. CDR3 bases: TGTGCCAGCAGCCCAGGGGGTTCTGGAAACACCATATATTTT.

The chain employs TRBV9 and TRBJ1-1, with 12 nucleotides matching TRBD1. This CDR3 region has 15 residues. Looked up from germline, CDR1 is SGDLS and CDR2 is YYNGEE. Trimming took 4 bases from V and 5 from J; bases not matched to a gene: 6. CDR3 region: CASSPGQGAQTEAFF. In nucleotides, the CDR3 is TGTGCCAGCAGCCCGGGACAGGGGGCGCAGACTGAAGCTTTCTTT. Full variable domain (missing parts from reference TRBV9 and TRBJ1-1): DSGVTQTPKHLITATGQRVTLRCSPRSGDLSVYWYQQSLDQGLQFLIQYYNGEERAKGNILERFSAQQFPDLHSELNLSSLELGDSALYFCASSPGQGAQTEAFFGQGTRLTVV.

The chain links TRBV7-9 to TRBJ2-1; 13 nucleotides match TRBD2. Germline V lookup: CDR1 SEHNR, CDR2 FQNEAQ (reference sequence). Germline trimming cut 4 bases from V and 7 bases from J; bases unmatched to any gene: 7. This CDR3 region has 16 residues. The CDR3 spells CASSSRLAGGRNEQFF. CDR3 sequence (DNA): TGTGCCAGCAGCTCGAGACTAGCGGGAGGACGGAATGAGCAGTTCTTC.

This chain connects TRBV9 to TRBJ2-1, with 11 nucleotides matching TRBD2. The V gene's germline CDR1 is SGDLS and CDR2 YYNGEE. Trimming took 1 base from V and 5 from J; bases not matched to a gene: 2. This CDR3 has 15 amino acids. The CDR3 loop reads CASSVTSGSNNEQFF. CDR3 nucleotides: TGTGCCAGCAGCGTAACTAGCGGGAGCAACAATGAGCAGTTCTTC.

This chain joins TRBV3-1 (or the pseudogene TRBV3-2) and TRBJ2-2; TRBD1 is a possible D gene (5 bases). From germline, CDR1 is LGHDT and CDR2 YNNKEL (reference sequence). Trimming took off 1 base at V and 4 bases at J, with 7 bases between the two ends. The CDR3 is 14 amino acids. The CDR3 region has the DNA TGTGCCAGCAGCCAAGCCAGGGCCACCGGGGAGCTGTTTTTT. Translating it yields CASSQARATGELFF.

The rearrangement joins TRBV28 to TRBJ2-5; TRBD2 aligns across 8 bases. V gave up 7 bases and J gave up 5 bases; unmatched junction bases: 9. Germline V lookup: CDR1 MDHEN, CDR2 SYDVKM. The CDR3 loop spans 14 amino acids. The CDR3 sequence: CASNARTSYETQYF. The CDR3 nucleotides are TGTGCCAGCAATGCCCGGACTAGCTATGAGACCCAGTACTTC.

Many counts were recorded for this clone. The gene calls are TRBV30 and TRBJ1-6, with D possibly TRBD1 on 5 matching bases. The V and J ends lost 1 base and 5 bases respectively, with 21 bases between them. CDR1 and CDR2 (germline): GTSNPN, SVGIG (reference sequence). The CDR3 loop spans 18 amino acids. The CDR3 sequence: CAWSGTRSLGVNNSPLHF. CDR3 in DNA: TGTGCCTGGAGTGGGACTAGAAGCCTGGGGGTTAATAATTCACCCCTCCACTTT.

About this clone: With a much larger clone just one base away, this may be a read error. Other DNA sequences in this sample translate to the same CDR3. This chain joins TRBV19 and TRBJ1-5; 12 bases line up with TRBD1. The CDR3 runs 15 residues. Unmatched junction bases numbered 1, after V lost 5 bases and J lost 2 bases. Germline-derived CDR1 and CDR2 are LNHDA and SQIVND (reference sequence). The CDR3 protein is CASSGTGGGNQPQHF. The CDR3 nucleotides are TGTGCCAGTAGTGGGACAGGGGGCGGCAATCAGCCCCAGCATTTT.

This chain links TRBV7-2 with TRBJ1-2; 8 positions match TRBD1. Germline V gene data show CDR1 as SGHTA and CDR2 as FQGNSA. The CDR3 is 17 residues long. V trimming: 4 bases; J trimming: 8 bases; junction bases outside the gene matches: 18. CDR3: CASSSSLQGAQILGYTF. The CDR3 nucleotides are TGTGCCAGCAGCTCCTCCCTTCAGGGGGCGCAGATCTTAGGCTACACCTTC.

A note on this clone: At one boundary the junction diverges from the germline segment, which might be a read error. This chain joins TRBV7-7 and TRBJ2-5; D remains ambiguous. The CDR3 runs 13 residues. The V gene's germline CDR1 is SSHAT and CDR2 FNYEAQ (reference sequence). CDR3 loop: CASSLGWRETQYF. The CDR3, as DNA: TGTGCTAGCAGCTTAGGGTGGAGAGAGACCCAGTACTTC.

The CDR3 reads CASSQTSGQETQYF. The CDR3 DNA reads TGTGCCAGCAGCCAAACTAGCGGCCAAGAGACCCAGTACTTC. The J gene is TRBJ2-5, the V gene TRBV7-2, with 8 bases identical to TRBD2. Germline assignment: CDR1 SGHTA and CDR2 FQGNSA. This CDR3 is 14 amino acids long. V dropped 5 bases and J dropped 1; count of bases not matched to a gene: 3.

The V and J genes are TRBV28 and TRBJ2-2, with D unresolved. The ends were cut back, 10 bases at V and 0 bases at J, with 9 bases in the middle. CDR1 and CDR2 from the germline V gene are MDHEN and SYDVKM. The CDR3 is 13 residues long. DNA for the CDR3: TGTGCCACCCCCCGGGCGAACACCGGGGAGCTGTTTTTT. It translates to CATPRANTGELFF.

J is TRBJ2-7 and V is TRBV5-1; 8 bases are shared with TRBD1. Germline-derived CDR1 and CDR2 are SGHRS and YFSETQ. The CDR3 consists of 13 residues. The ends lost 4 bases at V and 7 bases at J; junction bases unmatched: 7. The CDR3 loop reads CASSEDRAEEQYF. CDR3 DNA: TGCGCCAGCAGCGAGGACAGGGCGGAAGAGCAGTACTTC.

This clone was seen a single time. This chain uses TRBV7-3 with TRBJ2-1; 9 bases map to TRBD2. The CDR3 is 15 residues long. Unmatched junction bases numbered 2, after V lost 0 bases and J lost 5 bases. The germline V gene has CDR1 SGHTA and CDR2 FQGTGA. The CDR3 region is CASSLTLAGNNEQFF. The CDR3 region has the DNA TGTGCCAGCAGCTTAACACTAGCGGGCAACAATGAGCAGTTCTTC.

This chain links TRBV19 with TRBJ1-4; D is ambiguous. V lost 5 bases and J lost 8, with 15 bases in between. This CDR3 spans 14 amino acids. CDR1 and CDR2 (germline): LNHDA, SQIVND (reference sequence). DNA for the CDR3: TGTGCCAGTAGTTGGTCCCGGAGGGAAGAAAAACTGTTTTTT. Protein: CASSWSRREEKLFF. Full variable domain (rest looked up from reference TRBV19 and TRBJ1-4): DGGITQSPKYLFRKEGQNVTLSCEQNLNHDAMYWYRQDPGQGLRLIYYSQIVNDFQKGDIAEGYSVSREKKESFPLTVTSAQKNPTAFYLCASSWSRREEKLFFGSGTQLSVL.

The V gene is TRBV19, the J gene TRBJ1-5; unclear D gene. Germline CDR1 and CDR2: LNHDA and SQIVND (reference sequence). V was pared by 4 bases and J by 3 bases, with 13 bases between. CDR3 length: 15 amino acids. The CDR3 DNA is TGTGCCAGTAGTAAACTAGGCCAAGACAATCAGCCCCAGCATTTT. It is translated as CASSKLGQDNQPQHF. Drawing the rest from reference TRBV19 and TRBJ1-5, the complete variable domain is DGGITQSPKYLFRKEGQNVTLSCEQNLNHDAMYWYRQDPGQGLRLIYYSQIVNDFQKGDIAEGYSVSREKKESFPLTVTSAQKNPTAFYLCASSKLGQDNQPQHFGDGTRLSIL.

This rearrangement joins TRBV28 to TRBJ1-5; tentatively, D is TRBD1 (6 bases). CDR3 length equals 17 residues. Trimming removed 5 bases from V and 6 bases from J, with 23 bases in between. Germline V gene sequence: CDR1 MDHEN, CDR2 SYDVKM. The CDR3 region has the DNA TGTGCCAGCAGTAAGACGACAGGAGTGGTATGGGGTCAGCCCCAGCATTTT. Its protein is CASSKTTGVVWGQPQHF.

The gene calls are TRBV10-1 and TRBJ1-1, with D possibly being TRBD1 (6 bases). This CDR3 spans 14 amino acids. Trimming pared 6 bases from V and 3 bases from J, leaving 14 bases between. In germline, CDR1 is WNHNN, CDR2 SYGVQD (reference sequence). The CDR3 protein is CASSSDRYHTEAFF. The CDR3 DNA follows: TGCGCCAGCAGCTCGGACAGATACCACACTGAAGCTTTCTTT.

J is TRBJ2-5 and V is TRBV19; D call uncertain. The CDR3 length is 15 residues. V dropped 4 bases and J dropped 5 bases, with 17 bases sitting between them. The germline CDR1 and CDR2 sequences are LNHDA and SQIVND (reference sequence). The CDR3 coding sequence is TGTGCCAGTAGTAATATTCCTTGGGCCGAGGAGACCCAGTACTTC. This codes for CASSNIPWAEETQYF.

The chain joins TRBV7-2 to TRBJ1-2; 9 bases are a match to TRBD1. V lost 0 bases, J lost 5 bases, and 4 bases stayed unmatched. The CDR3 is made up of 15 amino acids. Germline assignment: CDR1 SGHTA and CDR2 FQGNSA. The CDR3 bases are TGTGCCAGCAGCTTAGCAGCTGGACAGGGGTATGGCTACACCTTC. Protein sequence: CASSLAAGQGYGYTF.

The V call is TRBV27, the J call TRBJ1-2; 7 nucleotides match TRBD1. CDR3 length: 14 residues. Germline V lookup: CDR1 MNHEY, CDR2 SMNVEV (reference sequence). V gave up 0 bases and J gave up 8 bases; unmatched junction bases: 6. The CDR3 DNA reads TGTGCCAGCAGTTTATCGTACAGGGGAGAGGGCTACACCTTC. As protein: CASSLSYRGEGYTF.

The chain carries TRBV12-3 or TRBV12-4 and TRBJ1-1; D remains ambiguous. With 3 bases removed from V and 8 bases from J, the gap between germline ends came to 10 bases. The CDR3 contains 12 residues. The CDR3 DNA sequence: TGTGCCAGCAGTTTCTGGCCTGAAGAAGCTTTCTTT. Amino acid sequence: CASSFWPEEAFF.

The chain has TRBV5-1 and TRBJ2-3; 10 bases line up with TRBD2. V lost 2 bases and J lost 1; bases outside the gene matches: 4. The CDR3 sequence is 16 residues long. CDR1 is SGHRS, CDR2 YFSETQ, per germline. This chain's CDR3 is CASSLQSGRGTDTQYF. Written as DNA, the CDR3 is TGCGCCAGCAGCTTACAAAGCGGGAGGGGCACAGATACGCAGTATTTT.

The chain carries TRBV5-4 and TRBJ1-1, with D possibly being TRBD1 (5 bases). V gave up 0 bases and J gave up 10 bases, with 13 bases separating them. The length of the CDR3 is 13 residues. Germline CDR1 SGHNT, CDR2 YYREEE (reference sequence). CDR3: CASSLAGAGGAFF. The CDR3 nucleotides are TGTGCCAGCAGCTTGGCCGGGGCGGGGGGAGCTTTCTTT.

In DNA form, the CDR3 reads TGTGCCAGCAGCCAAGCGGGATCTCGGGGTAATCAGCCCCAGCATTTT. Protein product: CASSQAGSRGNQPQHF. The V call is TRBV3-1 (or the pseudogene TRBV3-2), the J call TRBJ1-5; D remains unclear. Trimming left V 1 base short and J 4 bases short, with 14 bases between. The germline gives CDR1 LGHDT, CDR2 YNNKEL (reference sequence). There are 16 residues in the CDR3.

This clone occurred a few times. The chain employs TRBV11-3 and TRBJ1-5; D is undetermined. In germline, CDR1 is SGHNT, CDR2 YENEEA. The germline V and J ends were trimmed by 5 bases and 5 bases, with 16 bases remaining between them. The CDR3 spans 15 residues. The CDR3 nucleotides are TGTGCCAGCAGCCCGACGGTGGAGGAGGATCAGCCCCAGCATTTT. Amino acids: CASSPTVEEDQPQHF.

This clone has ten or more counts. CDR3 sequence: CASSLGQGATNEKLFF. CDR3 nucleotide sequence: TGCGCCAGCAGCTTGGGACAGGGGGCAACTAATGAAAAACTGTTTTTT. The rearrangement links TRBV5-1 to TRBJ1-4; 9 bases map to TRBD1. Germline V CDR1 and CDR2: SGHRS, YFSETQ. V dropped 0 bases and J dropped 0; count of bases not matched to a gene: 0. The CDR3 is made up of 16 amino acids.